This T cell receptor (beta chain) came from a study of cytomegalovirus exposure and HLA in healthy donors. The primer mix had 60 Vbeta and 13 Jbeta primers. Profiled with immunoSEQ multiplex PCR; TCRdb holds only in-frame clones, not every one. The clone table shows about 120,000 clones, with the ten largest holding 1.5% to 2%. CDR1 and CDR2 (germline): SGHTA, FQGNSA. The CDR3 spans 16 residues. J lost 4 bases, V lost 5 bases, and 9 bases had no gene match. Study results and limitations: Later analysis suggested links between common viral pathogens and several top significant clusters. Highest at DRB1 and lowest at HLA-C, TCR association rates differed among HLA loci in a later analysis.

Of note for this clone: Its specificity is not known.

This clonotype originated in a man younger than 35 in good health and CMV-seronegative. This rearrangement joins TRBV7-2 to TRBJ2-2, with 8 positions matching TRBD1. The sequenced material came from PBMCs. The CDR3 sequence is CASSKETGAITGELFF. The DNA of the CDR3 is TGTGCCAGCAGCAAAGAGACAGGGGCGATCACCGGGGAGCTGTTTTTT.